This paragraph covers one T cell receptor beta chain sequence. Its matching antigen is unknown. Subsequent to roughly 9 days of culture, CD4+ T cells were isolated. At days 3 and 7, half of the medium was exchanged for IL-2 medium. The source of the sample is a study of vaccination effects on CD4 cells after COVID-19. Study-wide results and limits: Infection-derived and vaccine-derived clones contracted markedly late after vaccination.

Trimming took off 6 bases at V and 0 bases at J, with 20 bases between the two ends. Germline V gene sequence: CDR1 SEHNR, CDR2 FQNEAQ (reference sequence). The CDR3 contains 17 residues. TCRdb's copy holds only in-frame clones and misses some; the assay was immunoSEQ multiplex PCR. This repertoire shows tens of thousands of clones, 82% found once; its top ten account for approximately 3%. The sequences come from CD4+ T cells from PBMCs cultured without peptide, collected before COVID-19 vaccination. The chain has TRBV7-9 and TRBJ1-2; tentatively, D is TRBD1 (6 bases). This clonotype was obtained from a human donor who received a COVID-19 vaccine. The CDR3, as DNA: TGTGCCAGCAGATCCACATCAAACAGGGAATCTAACTATGGCTACACCTTC. Residues: CASRSTSNRESNYGYTF.